This is a list of T cell receptor beta chains from one sample in a study of shared clonotypes between healthy human individuals. The table came from immunoSEQ multiplex PCR; TCRdb's copy has only in-frame clones and leaves some out. This table holds around 1.4 million clones, roughly 98.5% found once. The sequenced sample was naive CD4+ T cells sorted from blood. Source of these receptors: a man under 40 in good health. Both conserved end residues are part of each CDR3. The D gene is left open where the match is weak. Only some rows state a clone size, as once, few, many or a class for expanded clones.

cdr3_length | j_call | clone_size | v_call | d_call | cdr3_nt | cdr3_aa
14 | TRBJ2-2 | - | TRBV9 | - | TGTGCCAGCAGCGTCCCGGGGACCACCGGGGAGCTGTTTTTT | CASSVPGTTGELFF
14 | TRBJ1-1 | - | TRBV10-3 | - | TGTGCCATCAGTGACAGGGGACGGAACACTGAAGCTTTCTTT | CAISDRGRNTEAFF
15 | TRBJ2-7 | - | TRBV5-1 | TRBD2 | TGCGCCAGCAGCTTGGTAATTAGCGGGAGCTACGAGCAGTACTTC | CASSLVISGSYEQYF
13 | TRBJ2-5 | - | TRBV5-6 | - | TGTGCCAGCAGCTTGAGACGGGGAGAGACCCAGTACTTC | CASSLRRGETQYF
15 | TRBJ1-3 | - | TRBV9 | TRBD1 | TGTGCCAGCAGTCAGATCGGGACAGATGGAAACACCATATATTTT | CASSQIGTDGNTIYF
13 | TRBJ2-6 | - | TRBV5-1 | - | TGCGCCAGCAGCTTGGCCGGGGACGTCGTCCTGACTTTC | CASSLAGDVVLTF
15 | TRBJ2-3 | - | TRBV10-2 | - | TGCGCCAGCATGGGGGGCGGGAGTTCGGCGGATACGCAGTATTTT | CASMGGGSSADTQYF
18 | TRBJ2-1 | - | TRBV9 | TRBD2 | TGTGCCAGCAGCGTAACTCCTGGTTCGGGAGCGGGAGACAATGAGCAGTTCTTC | CASSVTPGSGAGDNEQFF
15 | TRBJ2-7 | - | TRBV27 | TRBD1 | TGTGCCAGCAGTCGGAAGGGACAGGCTTCCTACGAGCAGTACTTC | CASSRKGQASYEQYF
12 | TRBJ2-3 | - | TRBV18 | - | TGTGCCAGCTCACCAACGGGAGATACGCAGTATTTT | CASSPTGDTQYF
15 | TRBJ1-2 | - | TRBV6-6 | TRBD1 | TGTGCCAGCGTCCTAGGGCAGGGGGTTACGTTTGGCTACACCTTC | CASVLGQGVTFGYTF
15 | TRBJ2-1 | - | TRBV29-1 | TRBD1 | TGCAGCGTTGAACTTGTGAGGGGGCTGGTATATGAGCAGTTCTTC | CSVELVRGLVYEQFF
16 | TRBJ2-7 | - | TRBV11-2 | - | TGTGCCAGCAGCCCAGGCGGGCGAAAGATAACCTACGAGCAGTACTTC | CASSPGGRKITYEQYF
20 | TRBJ2-6 | - | TRBV5-1 | - | TGCGCCAGCAGCTTGGATCTTGGGCAGAAAGCAATCTCTGGGGCCAACGTCCTGACTTTC | CASSLDLGQKAISGANVLTF
12 | TRBJ2-7 | once | TRBV7-9 | - | TGTGCCAGCAGCTTAACCCGCCACGAGCAGTACTTC | CASSLTRHEQYF
15 | TRBJ2-3 | - | TRBV5-4 | - | TGTGCCAGCAGCTTGTCTTCCGGCTTATCGGATACGCAGTATTTT | CASSLSSGLSDTQYF
16 | TRBJ1-1 | - | TRBV6-1 | - | TGTGCCAGCAGTGAATACGTGGGGACATGGAACACTGAAGCTTTCTTT | CASSEYVGTWNTEAFF
17 | TRBJ2-4 | - | TRBV28 | - | TGTGCCAGCAGTTTATCAGGGGCTGTTGTGGCCAAAAACATTCAGTACTTC | CASSLSGAVVAKNIQYF
16 | TRBJ2-1 | - | TRBV5-1 | TRBD2 | TGCGCCAGCAGCTTCCTAGCGGGGGGCTCCTACAATGAGCAGTTCTTC | CASSFLAGGSYNEQFF
14 | TRBJ1-2 | - | TRBV11-2 | TRBD1 | TGTGCCAGCAGCCGCTCCCGACAGGGTGATGGCTACACCTTC | CASSRSRQGDGYTF
16 | TRBJ1-3 | - | TRBV5-5 | - | TGTGCCAGCAGCATGAGGCAGGGTCGCTCTGGAAACACCATATATTTT | CASSMRQGRSGNTIYF
17 | TRBJ2-2 | - | TRBV7-3 | - | TGTGCCAGCAGCTCCCCGTCTGGCGGAGCGAACACCGGGGAGCTGTTTTTT | CASSSPSGGANTGELFF
15 | TRBJ2-2 | - | TRBV9 | - | TGTGCCAGCAGCGTAGCTGGCAGAGTCTCCGGGGAGCTGTTTTTT | CASSVAGRVSGELFF
13 | TRBJ2-7 | - | TRBV14 | TRBD1 | TGTGCCAGCAGCCCGGACAGGGTTCGCGAGCAGTACTTC | CASSPDRVREQYF
15 | TRBJ2-7 | - | TRBV6-5 | TRBD2 | TGTGCCAGCAGTCAAGGCCTAGCGGGAGGTAACGAGCAGTACTTC | CASSQGLAGGNEQYF
16 | TRBJ2-7 | once | TRBV6-4 | TRBD2 | TGTGCCAGCCCCTGGGGACTAGCGGGAGGGCCTCAGGAGCAGTACTTC | CASPWGLAGGPQEQYF
13 | TRBJ2-3 | - | TRBV9 | - | TGTGCCAGCAGCGTAACCTACACAGATACGCAGTATTTT | CASSVTYTDTQYF
16 | TRBJ2-5 | - | TRBV30 | TRBD2 | TGTGCCTGGCGACCCACCGGGACTAGCGCCCGGGGGACCCAGTACTTC | CAWRPTGTSARGTQYF
15 | TRBJ2-7 | - | TRBV27 | TRBD2 | TGTGCCAGCAGTTTATCTAGCGGGAGGACCTACGAGCAGTACTTC | CASSLSSGRTYEQYF
14 | TRBJ1-1 | once | TRBV28 | - | TGTGGGGTGAGGCGAGGGGCACAAGGGACTGAAGCTTTCTTT | CGVRRGAQGTEAFF
12 | TRBJ2-5 | - | TRBV29-1 | - | TGCAGCGTTGGCACAGGGTCCAGGACCCAGTACTTC | CSVGTGSRTQYF
13 | TRBJ1-5 | few | TRBV18 | - | TGTGCCAGCTCTTTCCGTCAAGACCAGCCCCAGCATTTT | CASSFRQDQPQHF
15 | TRBJ1-4 | - | TRBV28 | - | TGTGCCAGCACGGGGGGACAAAACTCTAATGAAAAACTGTTTTTT | CASTGGQNSNEKLFF
13 | TRBJ2-7 | - | TRBV29-1 | - | - | CSVAQGAQLPEDF
15 | TRBJ2-2 | - | TRBV15 | - | TGTGCCACCAGCAGAACAGGTTTACACACCGGGGAGCTGTTTTTT | CATSRTGLHTGELFF
19 | TRBJ2-2 | - | TRBV18 | TRBD2 | TGTGCCAGCTCACCACAAACGCAACCGGGACTAGCGAAGAGCGGGGAGCTGTTTTTT | CASSPQTQPGLAKSGELFF
13 | TRBJ1-1 | - | TRBV15 | - | TGTGCCACCAGCACAGCTTTGAACACTGAAGCTTTCTTT | CATSTALNTEAFF
13 | TRBJ2-7 | once | TRBV28 | TRBD1 | TGTGCCAGCAGGTGGACAGGGAAATACGAGCAGTACTTC | CASRWTGKYEQYF
21 | TRBJ2-1 | - | TRBV9 | TRBD2 | TGTGCCAGCAGCGTAGGGCCTAGCGGACATGGGACTTTAGAGTCCTACAATGAGCAGTTCTTC | CASSVGPSGHGTLESYNEQFF
17 | TRBJ1-1 | - | TRBV5-4 | - | TGTGCCAGCAGTCCCAAGGACAAGGGCCCGATGAACACTGAAGCTTTCTTT | CASSPKDKGPMNTEAFF
11 | TRBJ2-7 | - | TRBV6-5 | - | TGTGCCAGCAGTTCCTACTCCGAGCAGTACTTC | CASSSYSEQYF